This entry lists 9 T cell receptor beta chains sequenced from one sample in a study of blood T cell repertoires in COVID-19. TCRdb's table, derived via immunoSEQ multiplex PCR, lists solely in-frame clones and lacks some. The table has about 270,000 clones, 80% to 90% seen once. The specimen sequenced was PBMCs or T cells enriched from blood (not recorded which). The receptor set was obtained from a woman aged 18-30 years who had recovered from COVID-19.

The CDR3 spells CASSPLQGKTYEQYF. CDR3 sequence (DNA): TGTGCCAGCAGCCCTCTACAGGGGAAAACCTACGAGCAGTACTTC. The genes are TRBV7-9 and TRBJ2-7, with 7 positions matching TRBD1. Unmatched junction bases numbered 9, after V lost 5 bases and J lost 2 bases. CDR1 is SEHNR, CDR2 FQNEAQ, per germline (reference sequence). CDR3 length: 15 amino acids.

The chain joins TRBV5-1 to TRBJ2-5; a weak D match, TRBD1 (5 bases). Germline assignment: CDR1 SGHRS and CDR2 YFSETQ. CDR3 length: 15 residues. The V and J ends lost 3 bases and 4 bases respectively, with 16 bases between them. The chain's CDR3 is CASSSLRGSGETQYF. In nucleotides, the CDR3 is TGCGCCAGCAGCTCCCTAAGGGGTTCGGGAGAGACCCAGTACTTC.

The CDR3 DNA follows: TGCGCCAGCATGGGCAGGGGAGAGACCCAGTACTTC. Translated, it gives CASMGRGETQYF. The genes are TRBV5-1 and TRBJ2-5; possibly TRBD1 for D (6 bases). CDR3 size: 12 residues. Germline CDR1 is SGHRS and CDR2 is YFSETQ. V lost 6 bases to trimming and J lost 4 bases, with 10 bases between them.

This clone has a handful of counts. The CDR3 nucleotides are TGTGCCAGCAGCCCGGGACAGATGAGGACTGAAGCTTTCTTT. Its protein product is CASSPGQMRTEAFF. The chain carries TRBV6-5 and TRBJ1-1, with 7 bases that match TRBD1. The ends lost 6 bases at V and 5 bases at J; junction bases unmatched: 9. The germline CDR1 and CDR2 sequences are MNHEY and SVGAGI. The CDR3 is 14 amino acids.

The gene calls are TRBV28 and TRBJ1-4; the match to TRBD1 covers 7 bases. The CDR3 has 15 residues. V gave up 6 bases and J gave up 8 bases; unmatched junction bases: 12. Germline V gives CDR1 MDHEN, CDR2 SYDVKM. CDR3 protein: CASRNPGTDIEKLFF. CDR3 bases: TGTGCCAGCAGGAATCCCGGGACAGACATCGAAAAACTGTTTTTT.

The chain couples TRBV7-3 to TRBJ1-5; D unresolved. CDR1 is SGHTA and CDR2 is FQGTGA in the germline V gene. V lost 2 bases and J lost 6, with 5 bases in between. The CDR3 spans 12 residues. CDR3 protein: CASSLAGQPQHF. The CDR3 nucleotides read TGTGCCAGCAGCTTAGCCGGTCAGCCCCAGCATTTT.

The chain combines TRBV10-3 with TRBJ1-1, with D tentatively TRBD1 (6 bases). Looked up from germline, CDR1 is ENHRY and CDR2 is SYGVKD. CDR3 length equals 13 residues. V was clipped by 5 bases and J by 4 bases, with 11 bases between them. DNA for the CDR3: TGTGCCATCAGTACAGGGTTTGGCACTGAAGCTTTCTTT. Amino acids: CAISTGFGTEAFF.

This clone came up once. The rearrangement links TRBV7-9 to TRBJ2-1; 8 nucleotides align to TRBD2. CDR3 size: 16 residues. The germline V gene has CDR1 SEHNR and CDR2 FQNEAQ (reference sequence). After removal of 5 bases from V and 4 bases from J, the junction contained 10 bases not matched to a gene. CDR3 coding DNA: TGTGCCAGCAGCCCCTTAGCGGGGATGGGGTACAATGAGCAGTTCTTC. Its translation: CASSPLAGMGYNEQFF.

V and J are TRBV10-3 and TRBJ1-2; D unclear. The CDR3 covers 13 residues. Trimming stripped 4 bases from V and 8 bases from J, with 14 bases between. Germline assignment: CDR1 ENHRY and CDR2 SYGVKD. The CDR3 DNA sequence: TGTGCCATCAGTGGGCTCGGCCGGGAAGGCTACACCTTC. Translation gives CAISGLGREGYTF.